What follows are 7 T cell receptor beta chains derived from one specimen sequenced in a study of blood T cell repertoires in COVID-19. TCRdb's table, derived via immunoSEQ multiplex PCR, lists solely in-frame clones and lacks some. The profile shows about 210,000 clones, more than 75% of them singletons. The sample consisted of peripheral blood. The receptors shown here come from a woman aged 70-85 years with COVID-19, enrolled during active disease.

This chain connects TRBV7-3 to TRBJ2-3; TRBD2 is a possible D gene (8 bases). This CDR3 comprises 16 residues. Germline V gives CDR1 SGHTA, CDR2 FQGTGA. V lost 2 bases and J lost 6, with 18 bases in between. In DNA, the CDR3 is TGTGCCAGCAGCTTAGGGATTCGGGAGGGGGCGGATACGCAGTATTTT. This codes for CASSLGIREGADTQYF. Complete variable domain (other parts from reference TRBV7-3 and TRBJ2-3): GAGVSQTPSNKVTEKGKYVELRCDPISGHTALYWYRQSLGQGPEFLIYFQGTGAADDSGLPNDRFFAVRPEGSVSTLKIQRTERGDSAVYLCASSLGIREGADTQYFGPGTRLTVL.

The chain links TRBV5-4 to TRBJ2-6; D perhaps matches TRBD2 (5 bases). Germline V gene lookup returns CDR1 SGHNT and CDR2 YYREEE (reference sequence). The CDR3 extends over 15 amino acids. V was shortened by 0 bases and J by 4 bases, with 8 bases between the two germline ends. CDR3 amino acids: CASSLGGRGANVLTF. The CDR3 nucleotides read TGTGCCAGCAGCTTGGGAGGGAGAGGGGCCAACGTCCTGACTTTC.

The gene calls are TRBV19 and TRBJ1-6; TRBD1 aligns across 7 bases. The germline V gene has CDR1 LNHDA and CDR2 SQIVND (reference sequence). This CDR3 spans 16 amino acids. V dropped 6 bases and J dropped 6; count of bases not matched to a gene: 11. The CDR3 reads CASSTFGTVFNSPLHF. The DNA of the CDR3 is TGTGCCAGTAGCACTTTCGGGACAGTGTTTAATTCACCCCTCCACTTT.

This clone was seen a few times. This chain uses TRBV19 with TRBJ2-2; D is uncertain. V lost 6 bases and J 4 bases, leaving 15 bases between the germline ends. CDR1 is LNHDA, CDR2 SQIVND, per germline (reference sequence). The CDR3 covers 15 residues. The CDR3 protein is CASSRFGALTGELFF. For the CDR3, the DNA is TGTGCCAGTAGCCGATTTGGAGCTCTCACCGGGGAGCTGTTTTTT.

V and J are TRBV5-5 and TRBJ1-2, with D possibly TRBD1 on 6 matching bases. The CDR3 consists of 16 residues. Trimming shortened V by 0 bases and J by 8 bases, and 20 bases separated the two germline ends. CDR1 is SGHKS, CDR2 YYEKEE, per germline (reference sequence). The CDR3: CASSLGPLTGVQGYTF. Here the CDR3 DNA reads TGTGCCAGCAGCTTGGGGCCCTTGACAGGCGTCCAGGGCTACACCTTC.

The V gene is TRBV29-1, the J gene TRBJ1-3; D is unresolved. The germline V gene encodes CDR1 SQVTM and CDR2 ANQGSEA. The V end lost 8 bases, the J end lost 9 bases, and 14 bases lay between the germline ends. This CDR3 spans 11 amino acids. The CDR3: CSTSYRSTIYF. The CDR3 DNA follows: TGCAGCACATCTTATCGATCCACCATATATTTT.

The chain carries TRBV5-1 and TRBJ1-1; D is perhaps TRBD1 (5 bases). The CDR3 extends over 15 amino acids. Between the trimmed V and J ends, which lost 1 base and 3 bases, there was a span of 13 bases. Per germline, CDR1 SGHRS and CDR2 YFSETQ. The CDR3, as DNA: TGCGCCAGCAGCTTGTCGCCGGGGGATTACACTGAAGCTTTCTTT. Translating it yields CASSLSPGDYTEAFF.